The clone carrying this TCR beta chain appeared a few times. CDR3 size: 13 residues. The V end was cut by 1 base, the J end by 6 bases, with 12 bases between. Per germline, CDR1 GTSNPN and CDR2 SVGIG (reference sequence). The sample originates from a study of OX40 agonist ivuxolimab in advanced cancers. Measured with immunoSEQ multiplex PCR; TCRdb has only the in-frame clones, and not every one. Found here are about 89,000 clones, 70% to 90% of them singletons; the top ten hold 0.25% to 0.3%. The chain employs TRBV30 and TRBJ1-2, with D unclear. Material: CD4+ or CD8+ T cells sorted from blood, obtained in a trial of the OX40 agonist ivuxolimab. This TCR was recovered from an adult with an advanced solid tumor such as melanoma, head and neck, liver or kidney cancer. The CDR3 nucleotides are TGTGCCTGGAGTGCGGAAGGTCTCCATGGCTACACCTTC. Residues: CAWSAEGLHGYTF.